These 14 T cell receptor beta chains originate from one sample sequenced in a study of blood T cell repertoires in COVID-19. Generated by immunoSEQ multiplex PCR, the TCRdb table keeps only in-frame clones and is missing some. Counted here are some 97,000 clones, just under 85% occurring once; the ten biggest clones make up around an eighth. The sequencing sample was made of peripheral blood. All receptors derive from a middle-aged man with active or convalescent COVID-19.

The V and J genes are TRBV10-1 and TRBJ2-1, with a weak D call TRBD2 (6 bases). Germline values: CDR1 WNHNN, CDR2 SYGVQD (reference sequence). This CDR3 spans 15 amino acids. Trimming removed 2 bases at V and 2 bases at J, with 10 bases between. The CDR3 protein is CASSEARRAYNEQFF. The CDR3 DNA follows: TGCGCCAGCAGTGAGGCCCGGAGGGCCTACAATGAGCAGTTCTTC.

The V gene is TRBV10-1, the J gene TRBJ2-1; 9 bases fit TRBD2. The J segment lost 6 bases and the V segment lost 8 bases, leaving 11 bases of the junction unmatched. This CDR3 has 15 residues. In germline, CDR1 is WNHNN, CDR2 SYGVQD (reference sequence). CDR3 in amino acids: CASGSGGGRGNEQFF. The CDR3 DNA follows: TGCGCCAGCGGGTCCGGGGGCGGGAGGGGCAATGAGCAGTTCTTC.

The rearrangement uses TRBV5-5 and TRBJ1-5; possibly TRBD1 for D (6 bases). V lost 3 bases, J lost 2 bases, and 12 bases lay in between. CDR3 length equals 15 residues. Germline V gives CDR1 SGHKS, CDR2 YYEKEE (reference sequence). The CDR3 here is CASSSRGGGNQPQHF. For the CDR3, the DNA is TGTGCCAGCAGCTCCAGAGGGGGGGGCAATCAGCCCCAGCATTTT.

As for this clone: The junction and the germline gene differ at one end; a read error may be behind it. The chain has TRBV5-5 and TRBJ2-7; 7 bases match TRBD2. Germline V gene lookup returns CDR1 SGHKS and CDR2 YYEKEE (reference sequence). The CDR3 contains 13 residues. DNA of the CDR3: TGTGCCAGCACCTTGTCTAGCGGCTACGAGCAGTACTTC. Its protein is CASTLSSGYEQYF.

In its sample, this clone was seen a few times. The chain is built from TRBV7-9 and TRBJ1-4; tentatively, D is TRBD1 (6 bases). Germline CDR1 SEHNR, CDR2 FQNEAQ (reference sequence). V was pared by 3 bases and J by 3 bases, with 17 bases between. The CDR3 contains 17 residues. CDR3 nucleotide sequence: TGTGCCAGCAGCTTTAATGGGTTCAGGGGCCCTAATGAAAAACTGTTTTTT. It translates to CASSFNGFRGPNEKLFF.

The J gene is TRBJ2-7, the V gene TRBV2; TRBD2 matches at 7 bases. Germline V gene lookup returns CDR1 SNHLY and CDR2 FYNNEI. The CDR3 contains 14 residues. Trimming at V came to 1 base and at J to 6 bases, leaving 6 bases not matched to a gene. Here the CDR3 DNA reads TGTGCCAGCAGTGAAGGCGGGAGTGTTGGCGAGCAGTACTTC. Translation: CASSEGGSVGEQYF.

This clone was picked up one time. The rearrangement uses TRBV6-1 and TRBJ2-2; D may be TRBD1 (5 bases). V lost 2 bases and J 7 bases, leaving 11 bases between the germline ends. The CDR3 spans 14 residues. Germline V CDR1 and CDR2: MNHNS, SASEGT. In DNA form, the CDR3 reads TGTGCCAGCAGTGAACTCCAGGGAATCGGGGAGCTGTTTTTT. Amino acid sequence: CASSELQGIGELFF.

The chain is built from TRBV7-2 and TRBJ1-6; weak D call: TRBD1 (6 bases). Trimming pared 5 bases from V and 7 bases from J, leaving 12 bases between. Germline CDR1 is SGHTA and CDR2 is FQGNSA. The length of the CDR3 is 14 residues. The CDR3 nucleotides read TGTGCCAGCAGCCTATCAGGGGACAATTCACCCCTCCACTTT. It specifies CASSLSGDNSPLHF.

V gene TRBV2 combines with J gene TRBJ2-3, with a weak D call TRBD1 (5 bases). Germline V lookup: CDR1 SNHLY, CDR2 FYNNEI. The CDR3 spans 14 residues. The V end was cut by 6 bases, the J end by 1 base, with 11 bases between. DNA for the CDR3: TGTGCCAGCAGGGCCCAAGGGGGCACAGATACGCAGTATTTT. This encodes CASRAQGGTDTQYF.

The chain combines TRBV2 with TRBJ2-7; D is perhaps TRBD1 (5 bases). CDR1 and CDR2 (germline): SNHLY, FYNNEI. The CDR3 length is 13 residues. V was pared by 4 bases and J by 7 bases, with 14 bases between. CDR3 DNA sequence: TGTGCCAGCAGTGTGGACATGGTCGGGGAGCAGTACTTC. This codes for CASSVDMVGEQYF.

This chain uses TRBV3-1 (or the pseudogene TRBV3-2) with TRBJ1-1; 8 bases are shared with TRBD1. CDR1 is LGHDT and CDR2 is YNNKEL in the germline V gene (reference sequence). With 3 bases clipped from V and 7 bases from J, the junction kept 7 bases outside the gene matches. There are 14 residues in the CDR3. CDR3 coding DNA: TGTGCCAGCAGCCATACGGACAGGGTCGTTGAAGCTTTCTTT. Protein sequence: CASSHTDRVVEAFF.

This clone was observed once. This rearrangement joins TRBV7-3 to TRBJ2-6, with a possible D match to TRBD1 (5 bases). This CDR3 has 15 amino acids. Trimming took 5 bases from V and 2 from J, leaving 10 bases between them. The germline CDR1 and CDR2 sequences are SGHTA and FQGTGA. The CDR3 spells CASSPQVAGANVLTF. The CDR3 coding sequence is TGTGCCAGCAGCCCACAGGTCGCTGGGGCCAACGTCCTGACTTTC.

This clone was recorded once. The chain couples TRBV3-1 (or the pseudogene TRBV3-2) to TRBJ2-7; 7 bases fit TRBD1. Germline lookup yields CDR1 LGHDT and CDR2 YNNKEL (reference sequence). The CDR3 extends over 13 amino acids. Trimming removed 6 bases from V and 7 bases from J; junction bases left unmatched: 9. CDR3 bases: TGTGCCAGCAGTCCCATGGCAGGGGGTGAGCAGTACTTC. This sequence encodes CASSPMAGGEQYF.

The chain combines TRBV5-5 with TRBJ1-2; TRBD1 matches at 7 bases. Germline assignment: CDR1 SGHKS and CDR2 YYEKEE (reference sequence). The CDR3 has 15 residues. Losses at the gene ends were 1 base for V and 2 bases for J; bases not matched to a gene: 5. DNA of the CDR3: TGTGCCAGCAGCTTGTTAGGACAGGTGAACTATGGCTACACCTTC. This encodes CASSLLGQVNYGYTF.